A selection of T cell receptor beta chains follows, all from one sample in a study of Ad26.COV2.S vaccination and SARS-CoV-2 variants. Method: immunoSEQ multiplex PCR; TCRdb's copy keeps in-frame clones and lacks some. Of about 680,000 clones detected, roughly 90% appear once; the ten largest clones hold approximately 1.5%. The specimen was peripheral blood, collected in a trial of Ad26.COV2.S vaccine versus placebo. The receptor set was obtained from a person aged 18 to 65 who received the Ad26.COV2.S COVID-19 vaccine or a placebo. CDR3s include the opening cysteine and the closing phenylalanine or tryptophan. Fields, in order: D gene, clone size, J gene, V gene, CDR3 protein, CDR3 DNA. The D gene is left open where the match is weak. For some rows the clone size is stated as once, few or many, or as a class when expanded; others skip it.

>TRBD1|.|TRBJ2-3|TRBV7-2
CASRSPTGATDTQYF
TGTGCCAGCAGGTCTCCGACAGGGGCCACAGATACGCAGTATTTT
>.|.|TRBJ2-5|TRBV5-1
CASSSGWAETQYF
TGCGCCAGCAGCTCAGGGTGGGCAGAGACCCAGTACTTC
>.|.|TRBJ2-7|TRBV7-9
CASSPGYEQYF
TGTGCCAGCAGCCCTGGCTACGAGCAGTACTTC
>.|once|TRBJ1-1|TRBV18
CASSAGGATEAFF
TGTGCCAGCTCGGCAGGAGGGGCCACTGAAGCTTTCTTT
>TRBD2|.|TRBJ2-1|TRBV7-2
CASSLAGKSYNEQFF
TGTGCCAGCAGTTTAGCGGGGAAATCCTACAATGAGCAGTTCTTC
>.|.|TRBJ1-4|TRBV5-6
CASSLGGTSVVEKLFF
TGTGCCAGCAGCTTGGGAGGGACCTCAGTAGTGGAAAAACTGTTTTTT
>.|.|TRBJ2-2|TRBV12-1
CASSQRDTGELFF
TGTGCCAGCAGCCAACGGGACACCGGGGAGCTGTTTTTT
>.|.|TRBJ2-3|TRBV2
CASSEGTDTQYF
TGTGCCAGCAGTGAAGGCACAGATACGCAGTATTTT
>.|.|TRBJ1-6|TRBV5-1
CASSTPGRNSPLHF
TGCGCCAGCAGCACGCCGGGACGTAATTCACCCCTCCACTTT
>.|.|TRBJ2-7|TRBV3-1/TRBV3-2
CASSQSWRGGTYEQYF
TGTGCCAGCAGCCAAAGTTGGAGGGGTGGGACCTACGAGCAGTACTTC
>.|.|TRBJ1-3|TRBV7-2
CASSPRDRGNTIYF
TGTGCCAGCAGCCCCCGGGACCGTGGAAACACCATATATTTT
>TRBD2|.|TRBJ2-1|TRBV11-2
CASSIIGTSINEQFF
TGTGCCAGCAGCATCATAGGGACTAGTATAAATGAGCAGTTCTTC
>.|.|TRBJ1-6|TRBV12-5
CASGSDSFPNSPLHF
TGTGCTAGTGGGTCGGACAGTTTCCCTAATTCACCCCTCCACTTT
>TRBD1|.|TRBJ2-1|TRBV6-2/TRBV6-3
CASSSDRVSEQFF
TGTGCCAGCAGCTCCGACAGGGTCAGTGAGCAGTTCTTC
>.|once|TRBJ2-1|TRBV18
CASSPYPGLSYNEQFF
TGTGCCAGCTCACCTTATCCGGGACTCTCCTACAATGAGCAGTTCTTC
>.|.|TRBJ2-2|TRBV5-1
CASSLGQHTGELFF
TGCGCCAGCAGCTTGGGACAGCACACCGGGGAGCTGTTTTTT
>TRBD1|few|TRBJ1-3|TRBV5-1
CASSEGQISGNTIYF
TGCGCCAGCAGCGAGGGACAGATCTCTGGAAACACCATATATTTT
>.|.|TRBJ1-1|TRBV2
CASSTTGGRTEAFF
TGTGCCAGCAGTACGACAGGAGGGAGGACTGAAGCTTTCTTT
>.|.|TRBJ1-1|TRBV4-2
CASSQDEMANTEAFF
TGTGCCAGCAGCCAAGATGAGATGGCGAACACTGAAGCTTTCTTT
>TRBD1|.|TRBJ2-2|TRBV7-9
CASSPDRGRTGELFF
TGTGCCAGCAGCCCAGACAGGGGACGAACCGGGGAGCTGTTTTTT
>TRBD2|.|TRBJ2-1|TRBV6-4
CASSAQTSGVDEQFF
TGTGCCAGCAGTGCACAGACTAGCGGCGTCGATGAGCAGTTCTTC
>.|.|TRBJ1-4|TRBV21-1
CASSARERPEGEKLFF
TGTGCCAGCAGCGCACGGGAAAGACCGGAGGGCGAAAAACTGTTTTTT
>TRBD1|few|TRBJ2-5|TRBV2
CASSGQAETQYF
TGTGCCAGCAGCGGACAGGCGGAGACCCAGTACTTC
>.|.|TRBJ2-6|TRBV6-2/TRBV6-3
CASSYPVIPSAGANVLTF
TGTGCCAGCAGTTACCCGGTCATCCCGTCGGCTGGGGCCAACGTCCTGACTTTC
>.|.|TRBJ1-6|TRBV4-3
CASSQNLIDSPLHF
TGCGCCAGCAGCCAAAACTTAATAGATTCACCCCTCCACTTT
>TRBD1|.|TRBJ1-4|TRBV19
CASSNPGTGVEKLFF
TGTGCCAGTAGTAACCCCGGGACAGGGGTCGAAAAACTGTTTTTT
>TRBD2|.|TRBJ2-5|TRBV15
CATSRGGEETQYF
TGTGCCACCAGTCGCGGGGGGGAAGAGACCCAGTACTTC
>.|.|TRBJ1-5|TRBV3-1/TRBV3-2
CASSPYRDQPQHF
TGTGCCAGCAGCCCATACAGGGATCAGCCCCAGCATTTT
>.|.|TRBJ1-4|TRBV30
CAWSVWGSTNEKLFF
TGTGCCTGGAGTGTCTGGGGCTCGACTAATGAAAAACTGTTTTTT
>TRBD1|.|TRBJ1-2|TRBV7-9
CASSLDRAGGYTF
TGTGCCAGCAGTTTGGACAGGGCGGGAGGCTACACCTTC
>.|.|TRBJ2-3|TRBV30
CAWSERFFSTDTQYF
TGTGCCTGGAGTGAGAGGTTCTTTTCCACAGATACGCAGTATTTT
>.|once|TRBJ1-4|TRBV7-2
CASSLSQANEKLFF
TGTGCCAGCAGCTTATCCCAGGCTAATGAAAAACTGTTTTTT
>.|.|TRBJ2-7|TRBV7-9
CASSLGTDLWEQYF
TGTGCCAGCAGCTTAGGGACAGACCTTTGGGAGCAGTACTTC
>.|.|TRBJ1-2|TRBV5-1
CASSSLSNYGYTF
TGCGCCAGCAGCTCCTTAAGTAACTATGGCTACACCTTC
>.|.|TRBJ2-5|TRBV12-5
CASGLGFSAVAKETQYF
TGTGCTAGTGGTTTGGGGTTTTCTGCGGTCGCGAAAGAGACCCAGTACTTC
>.|.|TRBJ1-2|TRBV7-2
CASSPMPGLISNYGYTF
TGTGCCAGCAGCCCCATGCCGGGACTCATTTCTAACTATGGCTACACCTTC
>TRBD2|.|TRBJ2-2|TRBV4-3
CASSSRLAGGLGELFF
TGCGCCAGCAGCTCCCGACTAGCGGGGGGGCTTGGGGAGCTGTTTTTT
>TRBD2|.|TRBJ2-2|TRBV7-8
CASSPRLAGERTGELFF
TGTGCCAGCAGCCCGCGACTAGCGGGAGAGCGAACCGGGGAGCTGTTTTTT
>TRBD1|.|TRBJ1-4|TRBV6-6
CASSFGDRGQAEKLFF
TGTGCCAGCAGTTTCGGGGACAGGGGGCAGGCGGAAAAACTGTTTTTT
>.|once|TRBJ2-2|TRBV5-4
CASSRDSYTGELFF
TGTGCCAGCAGCCGGGACTCCTACACCGGGGAGCTGTTTTTT
>.|once|TRBJ1-5|TRBV28
CASTPSGPQPQHF
TGTGCCAGCACCCCGTCGGGGCCCCAGCCCCAGCATTTT
>TRBD1|.|TRBJ2-7|TRBV6-5
CASRQPGQANYEQYF
TGTGCCAGCAGGCAACCCGGACAGGCGAACTACGAGCAGTACTTC